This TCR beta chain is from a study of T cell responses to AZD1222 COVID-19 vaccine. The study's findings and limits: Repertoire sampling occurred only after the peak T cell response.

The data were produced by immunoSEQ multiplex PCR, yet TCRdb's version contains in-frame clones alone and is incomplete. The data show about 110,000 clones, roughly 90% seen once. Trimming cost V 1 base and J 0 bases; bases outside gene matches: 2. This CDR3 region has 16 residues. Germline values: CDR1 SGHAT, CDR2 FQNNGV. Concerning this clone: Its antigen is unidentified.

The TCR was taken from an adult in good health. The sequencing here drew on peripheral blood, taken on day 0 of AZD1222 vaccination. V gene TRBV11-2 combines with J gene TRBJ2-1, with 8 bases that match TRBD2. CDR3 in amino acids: CASSLVAGSSYNEQFF. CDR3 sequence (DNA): TGTGCCAGCAGCTTAGTAGCGGGGTCCTCCTACAATGAGCAGTTCTTC.